These 32 T cell receptor beta chains came from one sample sequenced in a study of OX40 agonist ivuxolimab in advanced cancers. The data were produced by immunoSEQ multiplex PCR, yet TCRdb's version contains in-frame clones alone and is incomplete. The table shows about 100,000 clones, with approximately 89% occurring only once. The sample in question was CD4+ or CD8+ T cells sorted from blood, obtained in a trial of the OX40 agonist ivuxolimab. The receptors here all came from an adult with an advanced solid tumor such as melanoma, head and neck, liver or kidney cancer.

The rearrangement joins TRBV21-1 to TRBJ2-2; TRBD1, the table's D call, was not compared with the DNA. TRBV21-1 is a pseudogene. The CDR3 totals 14 residues. CDR3 in amino acids: CATRGQGEAGELFF. Written as DNA, the CDR3 is TGTGCCACACGAGGACAGGGGGAGGCCGGGGAGCTGTTTTTT.

The rearrangement uses TRBV5-1 and TRBJ2-3; D is unclear. Germline CDR1 reads SGHRS; CDR2 reads YFSETQ. CDR3 length equals 16 residues. Between the trimmed V and J ends, which lost 4 bases and 4 bases, there was a span of 19 bases. The CDR3 region has the DNA TGCGCCAGCAGCCCCGGCGGCTCTCTCCGGCCAGATACGCAGTATTTT. It is translated as CASSPGGSLRPDTQYF.

This chain links TRBV19 with TRBJ1-1, with 7 bases that match TRBD1. There are 13 residues in the CDR3. V gave up 7 bases and J gave up 0 bases; unmatched junction bases: 2. Germline CDR1 LNHDA, CDR2 SQIVND (reference sequence). Here the CDR3 DNA reads TGTGCCAGTATGGGACAGCTGAACACTGAAGCTTTCTTT. It is translated as CASMGQLNTEAFF.

This clone was seen once. V gene TRBV6-6 combines with J gene TRBJ1-3; the D is unclear. The CDR3 spans 14 residues. Trimming removed 5 bases at V and 0 bases at J, with 8 bases between. Germline V CDR1 and CDR2: MNHNY, SVGAGI (reference sequence). CDR3: CASSTQVSGNTIYF. The CDR3 nucleotides read TGTGCCAGCAGTACCCAGGTCTCTGGAAACACCATATATTTT.

The J gene is TRBJ1-5, the V gene TRBV28; D gene uncertain. The V gene's germline CDR1 is MDHEN and CDR2 SYDVKM. The CDR3 length is 12 residues. V lost 5 bases and J 4 bases, leaving 6 bases between the germline ends. This CDR3 reads CASSPENQPQHF. For the CDR3, the DNA is TGTGCCAGCAGTCCTGAAAATCAGCCCCAGCATTTT.

CDR3 nucleotide sequence: TGCAGCGTTGTATGGGGGAAGACTGAAGCTTTCTTT. Translated: CSVVWGKTEAFF. The chain employs TRBV29-1 and TRBJ1-1; D is perhaps TRBD1 (5 bases). Germline V lookup: CDR1 SQVTM, CDR2 ANQGSEA. The CDR3 loop spans 12 amino acids. V lost 4 bases, J lost 5 bases, and 11 bases lay in between.

The chain combines TRBV10-3 with TRBJ2-7, with D tentatively TRBD1 (5 bases). Per the germline V gene, CDR1 is ENHRY and CDR2 is SYGVKD. The V gene lost 9 bases and the J gene lost 0 bases, with 12 bases spanning the gap. This CDR3 comprises 13 residues. The CDR3 is CAIRRQSSYEQYF. The CDR3 coding sequence is TGTGCCATAAGGAGACAGAGCTCCTACGAGCAGTACTTC.

The V gene is TRBV5-1, the J gene TRBJ2-3; 8 nucleotides match TRBD2. The CDR3 contains 14 residues. Germline V gives CDR1 SGHRS, CDR2 YFSETQ. J was trimmed by 9 bases and V by 4 bases; bases with no gene match: 10. The chain's CDR3 is CASSSPGLASTQYF. CDR3 coding DNA: TGCGCCAGCAGCAGCCCCGGACTAGCCTCCACGCAGTATTTT.

The chain has TRBV7-9 and TRBJ1-4; TRBD1 matches 9 bases. V gave up 4 bases and J gave up 7 bases; unmatched junction bases: 7. CDR3 length: 15 amino acids. Per germline, CDR1 SEHNR and CDR2 FQNEAQ (reference sequence). CDR3: CASSSGQGGREKLFF. DNA of the CDR3: TGTGCCAGCAGCTCGGGACAGGGAGGGCGTGAAAAACTGTTTTTT.

This clone was counted once. V and J are TRBV9 and TRBJ1-5; D unclear. This CDR3 comprises 14 residues. Germline CDR1 and CDR2: SGDLS and YYNGEE. V was clipped by 4 bases and J by 6 bases, with 14 bases between them. The CDR3 loop reads CASSPPRGFQPQHF. The CDR3 nucleotides are TGTGCCAGCAGCCCCCCCCGGGGATTTCAGCCCCAGCATTTT. Looking up the rest from reference TRBV9 and TRBJ1-5 gives the full variable domain: DSGVTQTPKHLITATGQRVTLRCSPRSGDLSVYWYQQSLDQGLQFLIQYYNGEERAKGNILERFSAQQFPDLHSELNLSSLELGDSALYFCASSPPRGFQPQHFGDGTRLSIL.

This clone was recorded many times. The CDR3 protein is CASSVGQGYGELFF. The CDR3 DNA reads TGTGCCAGCAGTGTGGGACAGGGTTACGGGGAGCTGTTTTTT. This chain connects TRBV2 to TRBJ2-2; 9 positions agree with TRBD1. CDR3 length equals 14 residues. V was clipped by 4 bases and J by 7 bases; unmatched bases: 4. Germline CDR1 SNHLY, CDR2 FYNNEI.

The rearrangement links TRBV21-1 to TRBJ1-5; the tabulated D call, TRBD1, remains unverified against the DNA. TRBV21-1 is described as a pseudogene. The CDR3 covers 15 residues. The DNA of the CDR3 is TGTGCCAGCAGCACCCGCAGGGATCTTGATCAGCCCCAGCATTTT. Translated: CASSTRRDLDQPQHF.

The rearrangement uses TRBV7-9 and TRBJ2-5; D is perhaps TRBD1 or TRBD2 (5 bases each). Germline values: CDR1 SEHNR, CDR2 FQNEAQ (reference sequence). The CDR3 is made up of 13 amino acids. Trimming took off 5 bases at V and 2 bases at J, with 9 bases between the two ends. The CDR3 protein is CASSRDVQETQYF. The CDR3 DNA reads as TGTGCCAGCAGCAGGGACGTACAAGAGACCCAGTACTTC.

The chain recombines TRBV7-9 with TRBJ1-4; D uncertain. Germline CDR1 reads SEHNR; CDR2 reads FQNEAQ (reference sequence). Between the trimmed V and J ends, which lost 1 base and 7 bases, there was a span of 13 bases. The CDR3 sequence is 15 residues long. For the CDR3, the DNA is TGTGCCAGCAGCTTAGGAAGGGCCCCGGGTGAAAAACTGTTTTTT. This gives the protein CASSLGRAPGEKLFF.

V is TRBV2 and J is TRBJ1-2, with D uncertain. The CDR3 sequence is 12 residues long. Trimming took off 7 bases at V and 4 bases at J, with 10 bases between the two ends. CDR1 and CDR2 (germline): SNHLY, FYNNEI. CDR3 region: CASTLLGYGYTF. The CDR3 DNA reads TGTGCCAGCACCCTTTTGGGCTATGGCTACACCTTC.

This chain uses TRBV19 with TRBJ1-1; TRBD1 is a possible D gene (6 bases). CDR3 length equals 14 residues. The V and J ends lost 3 bases and 0 bases respectively, with 8 bases between them. From germline, CDR1 is LNHDA and CDR2 SQIVND (reference sequence). In DNA form, the CDR3 reads TGTGCCAGTAGTATGGGGGCTTTGAACACTGAAGCTTTCTTT. Its translation is CASSMGALNTEAFF. Supplemented by reference TRBV19 and TRBJ1-1, the full variable domain reads DGGITQSPKYLFRKEGQNVTLSCEQNLNHDAMYWYRQDPGQGLRLIYYSQIVNDFQKGDIAEGYSVSREKKESFPLTVTSAQKNPTAFYLCASSMGALNTEAFFGQGTRLTVV.

V and J are TRBV6-4 and TRBJ2-3; possible D gene TRBD2, 6 bases. The CDR3 has 14 amino acids. V lost 6 bases to trimming and J lost 1 base, with 11 bases between them. CDR1 and CDR2 from the germline V gene are MRHNA and SNTAGT. The DNA of the CDR3 is TGTGCCAGCAGCCGGGACTTAGGCACAGATACGCAGTATTTT. Encoded protein: CASSRDLGTDTQYF.

CDR3 sequence: CASSPGPNSPLHF. The CDR3 DNA sequence: TGTGCCAGCAGCCCGGGACCTAATTCACCCCTCCACTTT. The rearrangement uses TRBV13 and TRBJ1-6; TRBD1 is a possible D gene (5 bases). V lost 5 bases and J 6 bases, leaving 8 bases between the germline ends. Germline V gene lookup returns CDR1 PRHDT and CDR2 FYEKMQ (reference sequence). The CDR3 length is 13 residues.

The V call is TRBV19, the J call TRBJ1-4; the D gene is possibly TRBD1 (6 bases). Trimming stripped 5 bases from V and 3 bases from J, with 16 bases between. CDR1 LNHDA and CDR2 SQIVND come from the germline V gene (reference sequence). The CDR3 is 16 amino acids. CDR3 residues: CASSPPTGPANEKLFF. In DNA form, the CDR3 reads TGTGCCAGTAGTCCCCCCACAGGGCCTGCTAATGAAAAACTGTTTTTT.

The V and J genes are TRBV28 and TRBJ2-3, with TRBD1 matching 9 bases. Trimming at V came to 4 bases and at J to 8 bases, leaving 7 bases not matched to a gene. The germline V gene has CDR1 MDHEN and CDR2 SYDVKM. The CDR3 covers 14 residues. This CDR3 reads CASSSPGQGPTQYF. CDR3 sequence (DNA): TGTGCCAGCAGTTCGCCGGGACAGGGCCCTACGCAGTATTTT.

The rearrangement links TRBV27 to TRBJ2-7; the D is unclear. Trimming took off 3 bases at V and 0 bases at J, with 9 bases between the two ends. CDR1 is MNHEY and CDR2 is SMNVEV in the germline V gene (reference sequence). CDR3 length: 14 amino acids. As DNA, the CDR3 is TGTGCCAGCAGTTTTTCCCGGAGCTCCTACGAGCAGTACTTC. It encodes CASSFSRSSYEQYF.

This clone was counted only a few times. The chain has TRBV28 and TRBJ2-7; 7 bases map to TRBD2. This CDR3 contains 15 residues. Germline trimming cut 3 bases from V and 3 bases from J; bases unmatched to any gene: 8. Per germline, CDR1 MDHEN and CDR2 SYDVKM. CDR3 loop: CASSFVSGPVYEQYF. For the CDR3, the DNA is TGTGCCAGCAGTTTTGTTAGCGGGCCTGTCTACGAGCAGTACTTC. The full variable domain, with the rest looked up from reference TRBV28 and TRBJ2-7, is DVKVTQSSRYLVKRTGEKVFLECVQDMDHENMFWYRQDPGLGLRLIYFSYDVKMKEKGDIPEGYSVSREKKERFSLILESASTNQTSMYLCASSFVSGPVYEQYFGPGTRLTVT.

This chain connects TRBV7-6 to TRBJ1-5, with a tentative D call TRBD1 (5 bases). Germline V gene sequence: CDR1 SGHVS, CDR2 FNYEAQ. The CDR3 extends over 16 amino acids. V was pared by 2 bases and J by 1 base, with 12 bases between. The CDR3 DNA follows: TGTGCCAGCAGCTTATGGCAGGGTACGAGCAATCAGCCCCAGCATTTT. This gives the protein CASSLWQGTSNQPQHF.

This clone was observed a single time. This chain links TRBV28 with TRBJ2-7; no clear D gene. The CDR3 runs 14 residues. V was pared by 6 bases and J by 2 bases, with 14 bases between. Per the germline V gene, CDR1 is MDHEN and CDR2 is SYDVKM. The CDR3 DNA sequence: TGTGCCAGCAGCCCCACGGGTTCCACCTACGAGCAGTACTTC. Its protein is CASSPTGSTYEQYF.

The chain combines TRBV9 with TRBJ1-3; D is unresolved. The V and J ends lost 6 bases and 0 bases respectively, with 10 bases between them. This CDR3 region has 14 residues. Germline V gene lookup returns CDR1 SGDLS and CDR2 YYNGEE. The CDR3 bases are TGTGCCAGCACTATAAGTGACTCTGGAAACACCATATATTTT. It specifies CASTISDSGNTIYF.

The chain joins TRBV5-1 to TRBJ2-7; unclear D gene. V was pared by 3 bases and J by 0 bases, with 16 bases between. Germline CDR1 SGHRS, CDR2 YFSETQ. This CDR3 comprises 16 residues. CDR3 DNA: TGCGCCAGCAGCTCGGACCCACGGCGTACCTCCTACGAGCAGTACTTC. It encodes CASSSDPRRTSYEQYF.

For the CDR3, the DNA is TGCGCCAGCAGCTTGTCTTGGCCAAGGGACACTGAAGCTTTCTTT. Its protein product is CASSLSWPRDTEAFF. The rearrangement uses TRBV5-1 and TRBJ1-1; no clear D gene. The V end was cut by 1 base, the J end by 3 bases, with 13 bases between. The length of the CDR3 is 15 residues. The germline gives CDR1 SGHRS, CDR2 YFSETQ.

This sequence joins TRBV6-1 and TRBJ2-3; no clear D gene. With 5 bases removed from V and 3 bases from J, the gap between germline ends came to 3 bases. Germline lookup yields CDR1 MNHNS and CDR2 SASEGT. This CDR3 has 11 residues. Written as DNA, the CDR3 is TGTGCCAGCAGTCCAACAGATACGCAGTATTTT. Its protein is CASSPTDTQYF.

This clone is a singleton in its sample. V is TRBV19 and J is TRBJ2-7; D call uncertain. Germline CDR1 reads LNHDA; CDR2 reads SQIVND (reference sequence). The CDR3 consists of 11 residues. Here the CDR3 DNA reads TGTCCAGAAACGGCCGGGCACGAGCAGTACTTC. Its protein is CPETAGHEQYF.

The V gene is TRBV9, the J gene TRBJ2-6; D not resolved. This CDR3 comprises 15 residues. Trimming stripped 3 bases from V and 4 bases from J, with 11 bases between. CDR1 is SGDLS, CDR2 YYNGEE, per germline. The CDR3 spells CASSAQSSGANVLTF. The CDR3 DNA is TGTGCCAGCAGCGCCCAGAGTTCCGGGGCCAACGTCCTGACTTTC. The whole variable domain, filled in from reference TRBV9 and TRBJ2-6, reads DSGVTQTPKHLITATGQRVTLRCSPRSGDLSVYWYQQSLDQGLQFLIQYYNGEERAKGNILERFSAQQFPDLHSELNLSSLELGDSALYFCASSAQSSGANVLTFGAGSRLTVL.

The chain is built from TRBV7-6 and TRBJ1-2; D is unclear. This CDR3 region has 13 residues. Per the germline V gene, CDR1 is SGHVS and CDR2 is FNYEAQ. Between the trimmed V and J ends, which lost 4 bases and 4 bases, there was a span of 10 bases. The CDR3: CASSSQTGYGYTF. CDR3 in DNA: TGTGCCAGCAGCTCCCAAACGGGCTATGGCTACACCTTC.

This rearrangement joins TRBV28 to TRBJ2-3; the D is unclear. Trimming took 3 bases from V and 2 from J, leaving 9 bases between them. Germline V gene data show CDR1 as MDHEN and CDR2 as SYDVKM. This CDR3 has 14 amino acids. CDR3 DNA: TGTGCCAGCAGTTTTCTCAAGAACACAGATACGCAGTATTTT. It yields the protein CASSFLKNTDTQYF.